Below, 16 T cell receptor beta chains from the same sample are listed, as sequenced in a study of blood T cell repertoires in COVID-19. Using immunoSEQ multiplex PCR, the repertoire was profiled, and TCRdb retains in-frame clones only, with some absent. The data show about 220,000 clones, 80% to 90% seen once. The source material was peripheral blood. These receptors all stem from a man between 45 and 60 years old with active or convalescent COVID-19.

The chain employs TRBV4-1 and TRBJ1-4, with D tentatively TRBD1 (6 bases). Germline CDR1 MGHRA, CDR2 YSYEKL. V lost 3 bases, J lost 10 bases, and 18 bases lay in between. The CDR3 is made up of 15 amino acids. In DNA form, the CDR3 reads TGCGCCAGCAGCCACCCAGACCGGGACAAGGCAAAACTGTTTTTT. This gives the protein CASSHPDRDKAKLFF.

This chain links TRBV10-3 with TRBJ2-7; the match to TRBD2 covers 14 bases. CDR1 ENHRY and CDR2 SYGVKD come from the germline V gene. The CDR3 consists of 14 residues. V was pared by 6 bases and J by 2 bases, with 0 bases of the junction left unmatched. CDR3 loop: CAIRTSGRAYEQYF. Here the CDR3 DNA reads TGTGCCATCAGGACTAGCGGGAGGGCCTACGAGCAGTACTTC.

The rearrangement joins TRBV9 to TRBJ2-1; 8 positions match TRBD1. This CDR3 has 16 residues. The J segment lost 7 bases and the V segment lost 0 bases, leaving 9 bases of the junction unmatched. The V gene's germline CDR1 is SGDLS and CDR2 YYNGEE. CDR3 sequence reads: CASSVGQGARGNEQFF. The CDR3 DNA reads as TGTGCCAGCAGCGTAGGTCAGGGGGCCCGCGGGAATGAGCAGTTCTTC.

The chain joins TRBV21-1 to TRBJ2-7; the D call in the table, TRBD2, was not verified against the DNA. TRBV21-1 is a listed pseudogene. The CDR3 extends over 13 amino acids. This chain's CDR3 is CASSPVGSYEQYV. In DNA form, the CDR3 reads TGTGCCAGCAGCCCGGTCGGTTCCTACGAGCAGTACGTC.

The V gene is TRBV5-1, the J gene TRBJ1-1; the match to TRBD1 covers 7 bases. After removal of 0 bases from V and 3 bases from J, the junction contained 8 bases not matched to a gene. The CDR3 is 16 amino acids. Germline loops: CDR1 SGHRS, CDR2 YFSETQ. The DNA of the CDR3 is TGCGCCAGCAGCTTGGGGCAGGGGGGTAAGGACACTGAAGCTTTCTTT. It translates to CASSLGQGGKDTEAFF.

The V call is TRBV6-5, the J call TRBJ2-3; TRBD2 agrees at 11 bases. This CDR3 is built from 14 residues. CDR1 and CDR2 (germline): MNHEY, SVGAGI. V shed 10 bases, J shed 4 bases, and the junction held 7 bases outside the gene matches. CDR3 DNA sequence: TGTGCCAACTGGGGACTAGCGGCCCCAGATACGCAGTATTTT. Translating gives CANWGLAAPDTQYF.

The chain recombines TRBV5-1 with TRBJ2-3, with 9 bases aligning to TRBD2. V was pared by 1 base and J by 2 bases, with 5 bases of the junction left unmatched. The CDR3 totals 16 residues. Germline assignment: CDR1 SGHRS and CDR2 YFSETQ. Written as DNA, the CDR3 is TGCGCCAGCAGCTTGCGCGGGGGGGCACTCACAGATACGCAGTATTTT. As protein: CASSLRGGALTDTQYF.

The sample holds a few counts of this clone. The chain couples TRBV7-9 to TRBJ1-5; tentative D call: TRBD1 (6 bases). Germline-derived CDR1 and CDR2 are SEHNR and FQNEAQ (reference sequence). V was shortened by 7 bases and J by 9 bases, with 16 bases between the two germline ends. This CDR3 comprises 13 residues. CDR3 nucleotides: TGTGCCAGCACCCAGGGGACGGAGCGGCCCCAGCATTTT. Residues: CASTQGTERPQHF.

The V gene is TRBV30, the J gene TRBJ2-2; 10 nucleotides line up with TRBD1. Germline lookup yields CDR1 GTSNPN and CDR2 SVGIG (reference sequence). CDR3 length: 15 amino acids. Losses at the gene ends were 3 bases for V and 5 bases for J; bases not matched to a gene: 6. The CDR3 region is CAWRRQGALTGELFF. For the CDR3, the DNA is TGTGCCTGGAGGAGACAGGGGGCATTAACCGGGGAGCTGTTTTTT.

The V call is TRBV5-1, the J call TRBJ2-1, with 10 bases matching TRBD2. Germline V gives CDR1 SGHRS, CDR2 YFSETQ. V was clipped by 0 bases and J by 8 bases; unmatched bases: 5. The CDR3 consists of 15 residues. The CDR3 coding sequence is TGCGCCAGCAGCTTGGTGCTAGCGGGGGCCGATGAGCAGTTCTTC. Residues: CASSLVLAGADEQFF. The full variable domain, its missing parts supplied by reference TRBV5-1 and TRBJ2-1, is KAGVTQTPRYLIKTRGQQVTLSCSPISGHRSVSWYQQTPGQGLQFLFEYFSETQRNKGNFPGRFSGRQFSNSRSEMNVSTLELGDSALYLCASSLVLAGADEQFFGPGTRLTVL.

The J gene is TRBJ2-1, the V gene TRBV9; D gene uncertain. Trimming took 0 bases from V and 0 from J, leaving 7 bases between them. There are 15 residues in the CDR3. CDR1 is SGDLS and CDR2 is YYNGEE in the germline V gene. CDR3 in DNA: TGTGCCAGCAGCGTAGGGGCGAGCTCCTACAATGAGCAGTTCTTC. Amino acids: CASSVGASSYNEQFF. Drawing the rest from reference TRBV9 and TRBJ2-1, the complete variable domain is DSGVTQTPKHLITATGQRVTLRCSPRSGDLSVYWYQQSLDQGLQFLIQYYNGEERAKGNILERFSAQQFPDLHSELNLSSLELGDSALYFCASSVGASSYNEQFFGPGTRLTVL.

This clone was seen a handful of times. V usage is TRBV5-1 and J usage is TRBJ2-5, with a weak D call TRBD2 (7 bases). Trimming pared 4 bases from V and 4 bases from J, leaving 17 bases between. CDR1 and CDR2 (germline): SGHRS, YFSETQ. This CDR3 has 15 amino acids. The CDR3 sequence is CASSPLIGGGETQYF. The DNA of the CDR3 is TGCGCCAGCAGCCCTTTAATAGGGGGGGGAGAGACCCAGTACTTC.

On this clone itself: The DNA is left out, because the CDR3 cannot be placed on it with certainty; the CDR3 is given as TCRdb lists it. The V gene is TRBV21-1, the J gene TRBJ2-6; the listed D gene, TRBD1, was not tested against the DNA. TRBV21-1 is labeled a pseudogene. The CDR3 contains 17 residues when both ends are counted. The CDR3 loop is CASSWGQGNSGANVLTF.

The V call is TRBV6-5, the J call TRBJ1-2; 9 bases match TRBD1. Germline loops: CDR1 MNHEY, CDR2 SVGAGI. With 6 bases clipped from V and 2 bases from J, the junction kept 4 bases outside the gene matches. The length of the CDR3 is 14 residues. CDR3 amino acids: CASSHRGLNYGYTF. In nucleotides, the CDR3 is TGTGCCAGCAGCCACAGGGGGCTGAACTATGGCTACACCTTC.

The V and J genes are TRBV7-8 and TRBJ1-3; the match to TRBD1 covers 11 bases. With 5 bases clipped from V and 9 bases from J, the junction kept 12 bases outside the gene matches. The CDR3 covers 16 residues. Germline V gene lookup returns CDR1 SGHVS and CDR2 FQNEAQ. The CDR3 DNA is TGTGCCAGCAGCCGAACTCGACCGGGACAGGGGGGCACCATATATTTT. As protein: CASSRTRPGQGGTIYF. The full variable domain, rest sourced from reference TRBV7-8 and TRBJ1-3, is GAGVSQSPRYKVAKRGQDVALRCDPISGHVSLFWYQQALGQGPEFLTYFQNEAQLDKSGLPSDRFFAERPEGSVSTLKIQRTQQEDSAVYLCASSRTRPGQGGTIYFGEGSWLTVV.

The rearrangement uses TRBV5-6 and TRBJ2-5; maybe TRBD1 (5 bases). CDR3 size: 15 residues. Per germline, CDR1 SGHDT and CDR2 YYEEEE. Trimming cost V 0 bases and J 5 bases, with 14 bases left between them. The CDR3: CASSLANGARETQYF. CDR3 DNA: TGTGCCAGCAGCTTGGCCAATGGGGCGCGGGAGACCCAGTACTTC.